The 5 T cell receptor beta chains below come from one sample, sequenced in a study of T cell changes during pregnancy in multiple sclerosis. TCRdb's copy holds only in-frame clones and misses some; the assay was immunoSEQ multiplex PCR. The data show around 32,000 clones, with around 91% seen just once and about 3.9% held by the top ten. The sample here was CD8+ T cells from peripheral blood mononuclear cells, taken in the second trimester of pregnancy. These TCRs come from a female donor in good health, enrolled as a control in a pregnancy study.

The chain joins TRBV5-1 to TRBJ2-7; TRBD1 aligns across 8 bases. Losses at the gene ends were 6 bases for V and 5 bases for J; bases not matched to a gene: 10. Germline V gene lookup returns CDR1 SGHRS and CDR2 YFSETQ. The CDR3 loop spans 14 amino acids. CDR3 residues: CASTRTGLADEQYF. The CDR3 nucleotides read TGCGCCAGCACCCGGACAGGGCTGGCGGACGAGCAGTACTTC.

The chain uses TRBV9 and TRBJ1-2, with 7 positions matching TRBD1. CDR1 and CDR2 from the germline V gene are SGDLS and YYNGEE. The CDR3 runs to 16 residues. V was clipped by 0 bases and J by 3 bases; unmatched bases: 8. The CDR3 sequence: CASSVGWQGVDYGYTF. CDR3 nucleotides: TGTGCCAGCAGCGTAGGTTGGCAGGGGGTAGACTATGGCTACACCTTC.

This sequence joins TRBV2 and TRBJ2-1; perhaps TRBD1 as D (5 bases). Trimming took 2 bases from V and 14 from J, leaving 7 bases between them. The CDR3 spans 10 residues. CDR1 and CDR2 from the germline V gene are SNHLY and FYNNEI. In DNA form, the CDR3 reads TGTGCCAGCAGTGAAAGGGGTGAGTTCTTC. It translates to CASSERGEFF.

The gene calls are TRBV9 and TRBJ1-2; 11 bases are a match to TRBD1. V lost 4 bases to trimming and J lost 5 bases; unmatched junction nucleotides: 10. Germline CDR1 SGDLS, CDR2 YYNGEE. CDR3 length equals 16 residues. This CDR3 reads CASSIGQGAMSYGYTF. CDR3 nucleotide sequence: TGTGCCAGCAGCATCGGACAGGGGGCAATGTCGTATGGCTACACCTTC.

The chain is built from TRBV10-2 and TRBJ2-3; 14 positions agree with TRBD2. The length of the CDR3 is 15 residues. The germline gives CDR1 WSHSY, CDR2 SAAADI. The V and J ends lost 5 bases and 6 bases, in that order; junction bases with no gene match: 4. CDR3 DNA: TGCGCCAGCAGTCCGACTAGCGGGGGGGCGGATACGCAGTATTTT. Its translation is CASSPTSGGADTQYF.